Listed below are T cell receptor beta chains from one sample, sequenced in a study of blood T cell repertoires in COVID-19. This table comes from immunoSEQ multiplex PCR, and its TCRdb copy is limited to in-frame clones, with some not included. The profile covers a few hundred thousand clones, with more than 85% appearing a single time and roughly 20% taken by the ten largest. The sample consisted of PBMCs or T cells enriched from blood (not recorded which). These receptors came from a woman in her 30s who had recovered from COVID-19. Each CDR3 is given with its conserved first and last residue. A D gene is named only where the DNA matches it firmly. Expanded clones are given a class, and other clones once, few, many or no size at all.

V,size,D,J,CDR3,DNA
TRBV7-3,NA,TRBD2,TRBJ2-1,CASSSRSGRGNEQFF,TGTGCCAGCAGCTCCCGTAGCGGGAGGGGCAATGAGCAGTTCTTC
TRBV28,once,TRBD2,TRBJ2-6,CASRMIGGVGANVLTF,TGTGCCAGCAGAATGATCGGGGGGGTTGGAGCCAACGTCCTGACTTTC
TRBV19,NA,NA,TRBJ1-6,CASRRSGSGQNYNSPLHF,TGTGCCAGTAGACGATCGGGATCCGGACAGAACTATAATTCACCCCTCCACTTT
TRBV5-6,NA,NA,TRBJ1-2,CASSLGGYYGYTF,TGTGCCAGCAGCTTGGGCGGGTACTATGGCTACACCTTC
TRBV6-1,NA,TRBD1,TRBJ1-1,CASSEVPGGTMNTEAFF,TGTGCCAGCAGTGAAGTCCCAGGGGGTACTATGAACACTGAAGCTTTCTTT
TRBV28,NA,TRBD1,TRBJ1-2,CASSLPTGTELGYTF,TGTGCCAGCAGTTTACCCACCGGGACAGAGTTAGGCTACACCTTC
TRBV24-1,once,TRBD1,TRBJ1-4,CATSDGGQGASNEKLFF,TGTGCCACCAGTGATGGAGGACAGGGGGCTAGTAATGAAAAACTGTTTTTT
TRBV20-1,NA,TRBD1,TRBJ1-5,CSASLGGPRGRNQPQHF,TGCAGTGCTAGTCTCGGAGGACCCAGGGGGAGGAATCAGCCCCAGCATTTT
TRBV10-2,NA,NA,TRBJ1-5,CASSERYSNQPQHF,TGCGCCAGCAGTGAACGGTATAGCAATCAGCCCCAGCATTTT
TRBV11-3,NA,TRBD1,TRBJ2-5,CASSLDLGTGGLETQYF,TGTGCCAGCAGCTTAGACTTGGGGACAGGGGGCCTAGAGACCCAGTACTTC
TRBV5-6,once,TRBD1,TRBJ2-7,CASSSDRAFYEQYF,TGTGCCAGCAGCTCGGACAGGGCGTTCTACGAGCAGTACTTC
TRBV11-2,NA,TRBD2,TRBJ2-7,CASSPGTIGEQYF,TGTGCCAGCAGCCCAGGGACTATCGGGGAGCAGTACTTC
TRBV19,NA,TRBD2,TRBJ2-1,CASSIVRAGGFYEQFF,TGTGCCAGTAGTATAGTGCGAGCGGGGGGTTTTTATGAGCAGTTCTTC
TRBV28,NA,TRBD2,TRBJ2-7,CASSSRTSGAGEQYF,TGTGCCAGCAGTTCCCGGACTAGCGGGGCGGGGGAGCAGTACTTC
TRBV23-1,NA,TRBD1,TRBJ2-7,CASSQTKDRNSYEQYF,TGCGCCAGCAGTCAAACAAAGGACAGGAATTCTTACGAGCAGTACTTC
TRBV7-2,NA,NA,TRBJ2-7,CASSLILLGRDRYEQYF,TGTGCCAGCAGCTTAATCCTCCTCGGGCGGGACCGCTACGAGCAGTACTTC
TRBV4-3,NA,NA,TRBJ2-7,CASSQVSGGTYEQYF,TGCGCCAGCAGCCAGGTCTCCGGGGGAACCTACGAGCAGTACTTC
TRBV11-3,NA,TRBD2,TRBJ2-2,CASRTSVLLSGELFF,TGTGCCAGCAGGACTAGCGTACTGCTCTCCGGGGAGCTGTTTTTT
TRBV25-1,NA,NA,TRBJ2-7,CASSDSLQGEQYF,TGTGCCAGCAGTGATTCTCTACAGGGCGAGCAGTACTTC
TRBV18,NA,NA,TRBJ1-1,CASSPGGENTEAFF,TGTGCCAGCTCACCTGGGGGGGAGAACACTGAAGCTTTCTTT
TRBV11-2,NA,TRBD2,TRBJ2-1,CASSARGDSSYNEQFF,TGTGCCAGCAGCGCGCGGGGGGATAGCTCCTACAATGAGCAGTTCTTC
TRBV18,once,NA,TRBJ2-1,CASSLQASSYNEQFF,TGTGCCAGCTCACTCCAGGCGAGCTCCTACAATGAGCAGTTCTTC
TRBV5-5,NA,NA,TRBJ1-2,CASSAGQHGFISNGYTF,TGTGCCAGCAGCGCTGGACAGCACGGGTTCATTAGCAATGGCTACACCTTC
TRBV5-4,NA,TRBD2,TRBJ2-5,CASSGFRGEQETQYF,TGTGCCAGCAGCGGATTCCGGGGGGAACAAGAGACCCAGTACTTC
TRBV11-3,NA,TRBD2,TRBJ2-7,CASAGLAGRPVHEQYF,TGTGCCAGCGCGGGACTAGCGGGAAGGCCAGTACACGAGCAGTACTTC
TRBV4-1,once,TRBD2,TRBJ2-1,CASSRTSGRANEQFF,TGCGCCAGCAGCCGGACTAGCGGGAGGGCCAATGAGCAGTTCTTC
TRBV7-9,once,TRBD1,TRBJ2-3,CASSGGQGGTQYF,TGTGCCAGCAGCGGGGGACAGGGGGGTACGCAGTATTTT
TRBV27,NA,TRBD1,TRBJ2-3,CASSTDRTYTDTQYF,TGTGCCAGCAGTACGGACAGGACGTACACAGATACGCAGTATTTT
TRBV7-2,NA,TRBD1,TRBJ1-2,CASSLSQGASGYTF,TGTGCCAGCAGCCTCTCGCAGGGGGCTTCTGGCTACACCTTC